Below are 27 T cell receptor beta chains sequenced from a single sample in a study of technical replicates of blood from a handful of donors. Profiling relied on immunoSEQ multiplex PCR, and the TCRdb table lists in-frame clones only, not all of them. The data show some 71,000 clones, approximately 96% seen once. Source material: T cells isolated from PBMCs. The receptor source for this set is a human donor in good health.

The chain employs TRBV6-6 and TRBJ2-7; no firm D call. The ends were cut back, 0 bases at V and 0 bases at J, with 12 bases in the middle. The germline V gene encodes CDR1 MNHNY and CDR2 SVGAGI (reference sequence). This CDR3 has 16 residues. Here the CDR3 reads CASSYSSSLSSYEQYF. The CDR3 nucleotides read TGTGCCAGCAGTTACTCGTCGTCACTGAGCTCCTACGAGCAGTACTTC.

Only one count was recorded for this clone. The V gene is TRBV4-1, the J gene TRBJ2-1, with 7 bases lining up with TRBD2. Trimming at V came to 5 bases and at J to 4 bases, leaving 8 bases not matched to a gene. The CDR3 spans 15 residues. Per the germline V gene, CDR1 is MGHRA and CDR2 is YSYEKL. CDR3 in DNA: TGCGCCAGCAGCGGTGTCGGGACTAATTACAATGAGCAGTTCTTC. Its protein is CASSGVGTNYNEQFF.

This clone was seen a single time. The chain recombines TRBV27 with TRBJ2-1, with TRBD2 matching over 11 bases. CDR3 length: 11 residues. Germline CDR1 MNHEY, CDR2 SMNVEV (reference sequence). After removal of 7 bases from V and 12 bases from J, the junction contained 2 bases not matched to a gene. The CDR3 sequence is CASTGLAGQFF. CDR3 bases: TGTGCCAGCACCGGACTAGCGGGGCAGTTCTTC.

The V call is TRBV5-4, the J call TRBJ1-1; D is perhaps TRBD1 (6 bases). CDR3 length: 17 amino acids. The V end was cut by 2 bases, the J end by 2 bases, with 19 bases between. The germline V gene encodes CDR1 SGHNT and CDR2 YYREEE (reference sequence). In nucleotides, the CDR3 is TGTGCCAGCAGCTTCCAACCGGGACATCACCCTAACACTGAAGCTTTCTTT. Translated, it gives CASSFQPGHHPNTEAFF.

This CDR3 is CASSYGPSYEQYF. In DNA form, the CDR3 reads TGTGCCAGCAGTTACGGCCCTTCCTACGAGCAGTACTTC. The genes are TRBV6-5 and TRBJ2-7; D gene unclear. This CDR3 is built from 13 residues. V lost 2 bases, J lost 1 base, and 6 bases lay in between. CDR1 and CDR2 from the germline V gene are MNHEY and SVGAGI.

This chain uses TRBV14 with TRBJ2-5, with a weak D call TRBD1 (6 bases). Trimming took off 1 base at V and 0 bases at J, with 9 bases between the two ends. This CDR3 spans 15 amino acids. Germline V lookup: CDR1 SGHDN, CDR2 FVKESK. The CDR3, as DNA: TGTGCCAGCAGCCAAGTCTACAGGGACCAAGAGACCCAGTACTTC. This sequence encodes CASSQVYRDQETQYF.

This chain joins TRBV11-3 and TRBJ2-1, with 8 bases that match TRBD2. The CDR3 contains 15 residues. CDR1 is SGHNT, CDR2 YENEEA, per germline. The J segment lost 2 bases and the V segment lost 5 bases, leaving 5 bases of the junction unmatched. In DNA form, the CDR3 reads TGTGCCAGCAGCGTTAGCGGGGCCCCCTACAATGAGCAGTTCTTC. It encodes CASSVSGAPYNEQFF.

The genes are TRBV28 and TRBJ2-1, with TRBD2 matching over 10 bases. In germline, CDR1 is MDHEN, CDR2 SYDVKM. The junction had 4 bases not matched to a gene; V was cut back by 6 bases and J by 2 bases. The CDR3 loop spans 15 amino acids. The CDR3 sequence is CASREREGPYNEQFF. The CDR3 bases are TGTGCCAGCAGGGAGCGGGAGGGCCCCTACAATGAGCAGTTCTTC.

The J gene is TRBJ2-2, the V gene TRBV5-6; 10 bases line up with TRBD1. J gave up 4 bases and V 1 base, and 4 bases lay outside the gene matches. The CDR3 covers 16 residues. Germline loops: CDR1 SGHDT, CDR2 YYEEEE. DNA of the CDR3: TGTGCCAGCAGCTTGCTCCGGACAGGGGGCACCGGGGAGCTGTTTTTT. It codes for CASSLLRTGGTGELFF. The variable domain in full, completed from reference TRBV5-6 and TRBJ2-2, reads DAGVTQSPTHLIKTRGQQVTLRCSPKSGHDTVSWYQQALGQGPQFIFQYYEEEERQRGNFPDRFSGHQFPNYSSELNVNALLLGDSALYLCASSLLRTGGTGELFFGEGSRLTVL.

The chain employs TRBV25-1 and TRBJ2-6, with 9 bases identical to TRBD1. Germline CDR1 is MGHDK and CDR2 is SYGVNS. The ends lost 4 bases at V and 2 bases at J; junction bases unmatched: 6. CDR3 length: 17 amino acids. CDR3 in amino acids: CASSVATGGPGANVLTF. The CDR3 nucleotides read TGTGCCAGCAGTGTAGCGACAGGGGGACCTGGGGCCAACGTCCTGACTTTC. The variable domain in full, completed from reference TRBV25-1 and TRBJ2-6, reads EADIYQTPRYLVIGTGKKITLECSQTMGHDKMYWYQQDPGMELHLIHYSYGVNSTEKGDLSSESTVSRIRTEHFPLTLESARPSHTSQYLCASSVATGGPGANVLTFGAGSRLTVL.

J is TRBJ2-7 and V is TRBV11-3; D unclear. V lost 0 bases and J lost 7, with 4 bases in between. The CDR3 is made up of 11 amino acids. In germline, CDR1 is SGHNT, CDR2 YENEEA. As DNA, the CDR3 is TGTGCCAGCAGCTTAGAGAGAGAGCAGTACTTC. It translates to CASSLEREQYF. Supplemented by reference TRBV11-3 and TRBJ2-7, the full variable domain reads EAGVVQSPRYKIIEKKQPVAFWCNPISGHNTLYWYLQNLGQGPELLIRYENEEAVDDSQLPKDRFSAERLKGVDSTLKIQPAELGDSAVYLCASSLEREQYFGPGTRLTVT.

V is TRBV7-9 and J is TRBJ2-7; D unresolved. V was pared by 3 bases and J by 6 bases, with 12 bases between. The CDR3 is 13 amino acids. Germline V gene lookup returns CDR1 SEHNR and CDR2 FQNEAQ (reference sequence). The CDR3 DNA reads TGTGCCAGCAGCTTTGACTTTGCCAGCGAGCAGTACTTC. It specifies CASSFDFASEQYF.

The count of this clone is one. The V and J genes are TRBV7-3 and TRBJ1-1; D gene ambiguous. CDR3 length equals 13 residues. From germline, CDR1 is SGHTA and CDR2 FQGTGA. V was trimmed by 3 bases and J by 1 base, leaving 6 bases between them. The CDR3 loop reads CASSLSGNTEAFF. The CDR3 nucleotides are TGTGCCAGCAGCTTGTCCGGGAACACTGAAGCTTTCTTT. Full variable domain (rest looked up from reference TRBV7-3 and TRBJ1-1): GAGVSQTPSNKVTEKGKYVELRCDPISGHTALYWYRQSLGQGPEFLIYFQGTGAADDSGLPNDRFFAVRPEGSVSTLKIQRTERGDSAVYLCASSLSGNTEAFFGQGTRLTVV.

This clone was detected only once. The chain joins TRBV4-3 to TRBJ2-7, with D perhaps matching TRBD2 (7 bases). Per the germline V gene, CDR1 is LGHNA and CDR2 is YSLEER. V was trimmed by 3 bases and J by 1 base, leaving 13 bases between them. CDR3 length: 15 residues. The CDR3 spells CASSHLQGGSYEQYF. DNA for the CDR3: TGCGCCAGCAGCCACTTACAGGGAGGGTCCTACGAGCAGTACTTC.

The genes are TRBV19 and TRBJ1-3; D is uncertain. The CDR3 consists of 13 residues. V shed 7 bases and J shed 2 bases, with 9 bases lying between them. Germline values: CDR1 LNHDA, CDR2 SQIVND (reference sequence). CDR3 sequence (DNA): TGTGCCAGTACTACCGGGGCTGGAAACACCATATATTTT. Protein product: CASTTGAGNTIYF.

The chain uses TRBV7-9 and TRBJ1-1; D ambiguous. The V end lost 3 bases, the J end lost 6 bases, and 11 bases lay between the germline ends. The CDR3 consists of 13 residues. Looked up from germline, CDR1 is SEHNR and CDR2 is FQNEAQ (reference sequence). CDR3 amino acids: CASSFGKQAEAFF. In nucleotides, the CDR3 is TGTGCCAGCAGCTTTGGAAAGCAGGCTGAAGCTTTCTTT. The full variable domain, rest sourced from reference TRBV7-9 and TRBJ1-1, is DTGVSQNPRHKITKRGQNVTFRCDPISEHNRLYWYRQTLGQGPEFLTYFQNEAQLEKSRLLSDRFSAERPKGSFSTLEIQRTEQGDSAMYLCASSFGKQAEAFFGQGTRLTVV.

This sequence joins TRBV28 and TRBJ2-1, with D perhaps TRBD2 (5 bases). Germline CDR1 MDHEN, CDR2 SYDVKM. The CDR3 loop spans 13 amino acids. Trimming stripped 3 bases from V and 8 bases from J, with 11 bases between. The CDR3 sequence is CASSFEGEDEQFF. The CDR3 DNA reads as TGTGCCAGCAGTTTCGAGGGCGAGGATGAGCAGTTCTTC.

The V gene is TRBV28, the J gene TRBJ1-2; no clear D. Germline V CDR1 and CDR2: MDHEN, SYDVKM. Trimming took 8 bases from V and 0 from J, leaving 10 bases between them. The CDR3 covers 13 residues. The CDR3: CASLIPSNYGYTF. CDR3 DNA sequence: TGTGCCAGCTTAATTCCCTCTAACTATGGCTACACCTTC.

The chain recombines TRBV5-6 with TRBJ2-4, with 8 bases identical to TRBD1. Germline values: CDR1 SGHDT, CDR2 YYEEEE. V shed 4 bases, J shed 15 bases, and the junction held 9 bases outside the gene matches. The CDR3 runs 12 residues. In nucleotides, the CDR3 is TGTGCCAGCAGCGTGAGGACAGGGTTGCTGTACTTC. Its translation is CASSVRTGLLYF.

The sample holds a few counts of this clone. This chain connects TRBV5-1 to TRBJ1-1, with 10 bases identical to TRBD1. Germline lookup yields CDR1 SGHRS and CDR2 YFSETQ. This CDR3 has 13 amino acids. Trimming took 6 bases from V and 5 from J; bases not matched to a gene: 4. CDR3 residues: CASILDRGTEAFF. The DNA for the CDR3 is TGCGCCAGCATTCTGGACAGGGGGACTGAAGCTTTCTTT.

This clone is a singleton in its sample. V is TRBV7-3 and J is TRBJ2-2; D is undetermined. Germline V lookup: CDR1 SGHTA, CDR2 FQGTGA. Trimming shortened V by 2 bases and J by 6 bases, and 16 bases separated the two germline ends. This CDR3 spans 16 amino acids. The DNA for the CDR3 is TGTGCCAGCAGCTTACAGTCCCCTAGGTCGGCCGGGGAGCTGTTTTTT. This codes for CASSLQSPRSAGELFF.

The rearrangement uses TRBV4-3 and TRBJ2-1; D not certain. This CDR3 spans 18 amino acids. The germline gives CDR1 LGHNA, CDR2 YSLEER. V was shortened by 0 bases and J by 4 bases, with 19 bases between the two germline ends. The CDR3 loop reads CASSQDPPRTITYNEQFF. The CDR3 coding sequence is TGCGCCAGCAGCCAAGATCCCCCAAGAACTATAACATACAATGAGCAGTTCTTC.

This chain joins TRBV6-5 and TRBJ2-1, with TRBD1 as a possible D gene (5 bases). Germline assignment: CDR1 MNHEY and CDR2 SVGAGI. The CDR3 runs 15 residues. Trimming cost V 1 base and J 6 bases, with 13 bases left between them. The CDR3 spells CASSYFLTGSNEQFF. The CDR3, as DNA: TGTGCCAGCAGTTACTTTCTCACAGGCTCCAATGAGCAGTTCTTC.

The CDR3 spells CASSYRTGGNTEAFF. DNA for the CDR3: TGTGCCAGCAGCTATAGGACAGGGGGTAACACTGAAGCTTTCTTT. The V gene is TRBV11-3, the J gene TRBJ1-1; 10 positions agree with TRBD1. Germline lookup yields CDR1 SGHNT and CDR2 YENEEA. Losses at the gene ends were 4 bases for V and 2 bases for J; bases not matched to a gene: 4. The CDR3 is made up of 15 amino acids. Based on the CDR3 plus reference TRBV11-3 and TRBJ1-1, the full variable domain is EAGVVQSPRYKIIEKKQPVAFWCNPISGHNTLYWYLQNLGQGPELLIRYENEEAVDDSQLPKDRFSAERLKGVDSTLKIQPAELGDSAVYLCASSYRTGGNTEAFFGQGTRLTVV.

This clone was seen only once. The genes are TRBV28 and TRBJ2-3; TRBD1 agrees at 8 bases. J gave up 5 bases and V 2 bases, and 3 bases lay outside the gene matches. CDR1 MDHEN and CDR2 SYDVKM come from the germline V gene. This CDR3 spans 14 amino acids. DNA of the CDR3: TGTGCCAGCAGTTTAAACAGGGGGTTAGATACGCAGTATTTT. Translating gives CASSLNRGLDTQYF.

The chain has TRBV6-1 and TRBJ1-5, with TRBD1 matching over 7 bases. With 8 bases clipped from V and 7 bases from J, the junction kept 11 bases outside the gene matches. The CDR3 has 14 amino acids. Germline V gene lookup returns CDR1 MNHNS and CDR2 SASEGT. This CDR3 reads CASRLTGTPQPQHF. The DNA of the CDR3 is TGTGCCAGCCGATTGACAGGGACCCCCCAGCCCCAGCATTTT.

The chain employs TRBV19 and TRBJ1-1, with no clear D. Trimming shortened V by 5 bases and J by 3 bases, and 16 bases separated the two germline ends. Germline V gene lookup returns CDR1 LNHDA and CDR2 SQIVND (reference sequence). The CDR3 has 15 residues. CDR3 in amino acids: CASSPQRGLYTEAFF. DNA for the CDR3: TGTGCCAGTAGTCCCCAGAGAGGTCTTTACACTGAAGCTTTCTTT.